The rows below give T cell receptor beta chains drawn from one sample of a study of blood T cells in healthy people across ages. TCRdb used MiXCR to reprocess the 5' RACE reads, holding one entry per CDR3 protein. The table records about 2 million distinct CDR3 sequences, around half of them present only once. The specimen was blood. The receptors come from a woman between 35 and 50 years old in good health. The CDR3 runs from the conserved cysteine through the conserved F or W. A D gene is named only where the DNA matches it firmly. Clone size, where shown, is once, few, many, or a class for clones that have expanded.

J | V | size | D | CDR3 | DNA
TRBJ2-7 | TRBV6-2/TRBV6-3 | . | TRBD2 | CASRLSGTFYEQYF | TGTGCCAGCAGACTAAGCGGGACCTTCTACGAGCAGTACTTC
TRBJ2-1 | TRBV6-1 | few | TRBD2 | CASSEVRAGGSQFF | TGTGCCAGCAGTGAAGTGCGAGCGGGGGGTTCGCAGTTCTTC
TRBJ2-1 | TRBV12-3/TRBV12-4 | . | . | CASSLRPYEQFF | TGTGCCAGCAGTTTAAGGCCCTATGAGCAGTTCTTC
TRBJ2-7 | TRBV11-2 | . | TRBD2 | CASSPTPGLAGAYEQYF | TGTGCCAGCAGCCCTACTCCCGGACTAGCGGGGGCCTACGAGCAGTACTTC
TRBJ2-3 | TRBV11-2 | . | TRBD1 | CASSSQQGARTDTQYF | TGTGCCAGCAGCTCCCAGCAGGGGGCTCGCACAGATACGCAGTATTTT
TRBJ1-2 | TRBV25-1 | . | TRBD1 | CASSEWTGSYGYTF | TGTGCCAGCAGTGAGTGGACAGGGTCCTATGGCTACACCTTC
TRBJ2-7 | TRBV25-1 | . | TRBD2 | CASRTSGGINEQYF | TGTGCCAGCAGAACTAGCGGGGGTATCAACGAGCAGTACTTC
TRBJ2-3 | TRBV4-3 | . | . | CASSQEPAASDTQYF | TGCGCCAGCAGCCAAGAACCAGCTGCGTCAGATACGCAGTATTTT
TRBJ2-1 | TRBV9 | . | TRBD1 | CASSVAPGTDNEQFF | TGTGCCAGCAGCGTAGCACCCGGGACAGACAATGAACAGTTCTTC
TRBJ2-1 | TRBV20-1 | . | . | CSARQWGYNEQFF | TGCAGTGCTAGACAATGGGGCTACAATGAGCAGTTCTTC
TRBJ2-3 | TRBV7-2 | few | TRBD1 | CASTRTGGKTDTQYF | TGTGCCAGCACCAGGACAGGGGGCAAGACAGATACGCAGTATTTT
TRBJ2-3 | TRBV5-1 | . | TRBD2 | CASHPRLAGTDTQYF | TGCGCCAGCCACCCCCGACTAGCGGGGACGGATACGCAGTATTTT
TRBJ2-3 | TRBV3-1 | . | . | CASGPYEGAGTDTQYF | TGTGCCAGCGGGCCATACGAGGGCGCCGGGACAGATACGCAGTATTTT
TRBJ2-5 | TRBV20-1 | . | TRBD2 | CSAYTTLAGGKETQYF | TGCAGTGCTTATACAACCTTAGCGGGGGGTAAAGAGACCCAGTACTTC
TRBJ2-3 | TRBV28 | few | . | CASSPNSDTQYF | TGTGCCAGCAGTCCGAACTCAGATACGCAGTATTTT
TRBJ1-1 | TRBV20-1 | . | . | CSASPRSGEAFF | TGCAGTGCATCCCCCAGATCGGGTGAAGCTTTCTTT
TRBJ2-5 | TRBV10-3 | few | TRBD2 | CAISEGGLAGLTQETQYF | TGTGCCATCAGTGAGGGAGGACTAGCGGGCTTAACTCAAGAGACCCAGTACTTC
TRBJ2-1 | TRBV29-1 | . | TRBD1 | CSVEQLRQGAGQFF | TGCAGCGTTGAACAACTGCGACAGGGGGCTGGGCAGTTCTTC
TRBJ2-1 | TRBV14 | . | . | CASSQDLGKGLFF | TGTGCCAGCAGCCAAGATTTGGGGAAAGGTCTGTTCTTC
TRBJ2-1 | TRBV5-6 | many | . | CASSLGRGEQFF | TGTGCCAGCAGCTTGGGGAGGGGTGAGCAGTTCTTC
TRBJ1-2 | TRBV28 | . | . | CASSCQGISRGYTF | TGTGCCAGCAGTTGCCAGGGGATCTCGCGTGGCTACACCTTC
TRBJ2-7 | TRBV27 | . | TRBD1 | CASSPWTGYEQYF | TGTGCCAGCAGTCCCTGGACAGGCTACGAGCAGTACTTC
TRBJ2-3 | TRBV7-3 | . | . | CASSLFGTDSRGVDTQYF | TGTGCCAGCAGCTTATTCGGGACAGACTCCCGGGGGGTAGATACGCAGTATTTT